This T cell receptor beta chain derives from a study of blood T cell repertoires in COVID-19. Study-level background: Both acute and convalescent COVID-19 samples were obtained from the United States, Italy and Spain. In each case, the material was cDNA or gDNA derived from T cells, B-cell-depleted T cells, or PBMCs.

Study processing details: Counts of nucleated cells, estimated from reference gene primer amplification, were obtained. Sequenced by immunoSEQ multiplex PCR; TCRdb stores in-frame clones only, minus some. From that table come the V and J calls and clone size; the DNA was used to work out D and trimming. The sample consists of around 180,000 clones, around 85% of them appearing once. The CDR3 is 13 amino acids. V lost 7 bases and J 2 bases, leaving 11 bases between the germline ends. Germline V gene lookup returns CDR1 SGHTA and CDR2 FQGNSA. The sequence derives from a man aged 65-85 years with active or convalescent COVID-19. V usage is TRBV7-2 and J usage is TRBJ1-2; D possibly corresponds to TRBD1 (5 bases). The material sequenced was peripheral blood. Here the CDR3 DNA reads TGTGCCAGCAACCGGGGGGGGAACTATGGCTACACCTTC. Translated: CASNRGGNYGYTF.